The 30 T cell receptor beta chains reported below all come from one sample, sequenced in a study of cytomegalovirus exposure and HLA in healthy donors. The data were produced by immunoSEQ multiplex PCR, yet TCRdb's version contains in-frame clones alone and is incomplete. The sample has about 110,000 clones, almost 90% seen once. The sample comprised PBMCs. The receptors come from a woman between 18 and 29 years old in good health and CMV-seronegative.

The chain joins TRBV6-6 to TRBJ1-5; 7 positions agree with TRBD1. CDR1 and CDR2 (germline): MNHNY, SVGAGI (reference sequence). The CDR3 loop spans 15 amino acids. The junction had 3 bases not matched to a gene; V was cut back by 2 bases and J by 2 bases. CDR3 sequence (DNA): TGTGCCAGCAGTTACACCGACAGGGGCAATCAGCCCCAGCATTTT. Translation gives CASSYTDRGNQPQHF.

CDR3 nucleotides: TGCGCCAGCAGCCCCCTACGGGACAGGGTTGGTGAGCAGTACTTC. Amino acid sequence: CASSPLRDRVGEQYF. The chain combines TRBV4-1 with TRBJ2-7, with TRBD1 identical over 9 bases. V lost 4 bases and J lost 7; bases outside the gene matches: 11. In germline, CDR1 is MGHRA, CDR2 YSYEKL. The CDR3 extends over 15 amino acids.

This chain links TRBV27 with TRBJ1-2, with 11 bases that match TRBD1. Unmatched junction bases numbered 13, after V lost 6 bases and J lost 4 bases. Germline V lookup: CDR1 MNHEY, CDR2 SMNVEV (reference sequence). The CDR3 spans 17 residues. This CDR3 is CASSSLRGGQGGYGYTF. The CDR3 DNA follows: TGTGCCAGCAGCTCCCTTAGGGGGGGACAGGGGGGCTATGGCTACACCTTC.

This clone was detected a few times. The rearrangement joins TRBV29-1 to TRBJ1-2; weak D call: TRBD1 (6 bases). Trimming took off 6 bases at V and 8 bases at J, with 16 bases between the two ends. This CDR3 has 12 amino acids. Germline V lookup: CDR1 SQVTM, CDR2 ANQGSEA. The chain's CDR3 is CSVQGKGKGYTF. In nucleotides, the CDR3 is TGCAGCGTACAGGGCAAAGGCAAAGGCTACACCTTC.

The rearrangement uses TRBV27 and TRBJ2-7, with 8 bases that match TRBD2. Unmatched junction bases numbered 8, after V lost 3 bases and J lost 7 bases. This CDR3 is built from 14 residues. The germline V gene encodes CDR1 MNHEY and CDR2 SMNVEV (reference sequence). CDR3 sequence reads: CASSFLTSGWEQYF. In DNA form, the CDR3 reads TGTGCCAGCAGTTTCCTAACTAGCGGTTGGGAGCAGTACTTC.

The chain carries TRBV6-5 and TRBJ2-2; D call uncertain. The CDR3 spans 12 residues. V lost 6 bases and J 5 bases, leaving 7 bases between the germline ends. The germline V gene encodes CDR1 MNHEY and CDR2 SVGAGI. For the CDR3, the DNA is TGTGCCAGCAGAGCTATTACCGGGGAGCTGTTTTTT. It codes for CASRAITGELFF.

In its sample, this clone was seen once. The chain recombines TRBV4-1 with TRBJ2-2; weak D call: TRBD2 (6 bases). The germline V and J ends were trimmed by 4 bases and 5 bases, with 11 bases remaining between them. This CDR3 spans 14 amino acids. Germline CDR1 is MGHRA and CDR2 is YSYEKL. The CDR3 coding sequence is TGCGCCAGCAGCCGGGGGGAAGGAACCGGGGAGCTGTTTTTT. This codes for CASSRGEGTGELFF.

The chain combines TRBV5-1 with TRBJ2-1; possible D gene TRBD2, 5 bases. CDR1 is SGHRS, CDR2 YFSETQ, per germline. The CDR3 spans 15 residues. V lost 4 bases to trimming and J lost 4 bases, with 15 bases between them. Here the CDR3 reads CASSKGGLQYNEQFF. The CDR3 DNA is TGCGCCAGCAGCAAAGGAGGCCTACAGTACAATGAGCAGTTCTTC. The whole variable domain, filled in from reference TRBV5-1 and TRBJ2-1, reads KAGVTQTPRYLIKTRGQQVTLSCSPISGHRSVSWYQQTPGQGLQFLFEYFSETQRNKGNFPGRFSGRQFSNSRSEMNVSTLELGDSALYLCASSKGGLQYNEQFFGPGTRLTVL.

The rearrangement links TRBV30 to TRBJ1-1; 9 bases agree with TRBD1. V dropped 3 bases and J dropped 11; count of bases not matched to a gene: 4. The CDR3 contains 11 residues. From germline, CDR1 is GTSNPN and CDR2 SVGIG (reference sequence). The CDR3: CAWRGTGFAFF. In DNA, the CDR3 is TGTGCCTGGAGGGGGACAGGGTTCGCTTTCTTT.

This chain joins TRBV19 and TRBJ1-5; tentative D call: TRBD1 (6 bases). CDR3 length: 12 amino acids. From germline, CDR1 is LNHDA and CDR2 SQIVND (reference sequence). V lost 5 bases and J 9 bases, leaving 11 bases between the germline ends. The CDR3 sequence: CASSQGGLPQHF. The CDR3 DNA reads as TGTGCCAGTAGTCAAGGGGGTTTGCCCCAGCATTTT. The entire variable domain, with the rest obtained from reference TRBV19 and TRBJ1-5, is as follows: DGGITQSPKYLFRKEGQNVTLSCEQNLNHDAMYWYRQDPGQGLRLIYYSQIVNDFQKGDIAEGYSVSREKKESFPLTVTSAQKNPTAFYLCASSQGGLPQHFGDGTRLSIL.

This sequence joins TRBV7-6 and TRBJ2-7, with D possibly matching TRBD1 (5 bases). The CDR3 is 13 amino acids. Deletions cut 7 bases from V and 6 bases from J, with 16 bases between. Germline CDR1 reads SGHVS; CDR2 reads FNYEAQ. This CDR3 is CASIVTVLSEQYF. CDR3 DNA sequence: TGTGCCAGCATCGTGACAGTTCTCTCCGAGCAGTACTTC.

The V gene is TRBV30, the J gene TRBJ2-5; a weak D match, TRBD2 (6 bases). The CDR3 length is 12 residues. Germline CDR1 and CDR2: GTSNPN and SVGIG (reference sequence). V lost 5 bases to trimming and J lost 5 bases, with 12 bases between them. CDR3 region: CAWGGLRETQYF. The DNA for the CDR3 is TGTGCCTGGGGGGGACTTAGGGAGACCCAGTACTTC.

This chain connects TRBV30 to TRBJ2-2; TRBD2 matches 12 bases. CDR1 and CDR2 from the germline V gene are GTSNPN and SVGIG (reference sequence). CDR3 length equals 14 residues. With 6 bases clipped from V and 6 bases from J, the junction kept 5 bases outside the gene matches. The CDR3 DNA sequence: TGTGCCTGCACCCGGACTAGCGGGGCCGGGGAGCTGTTTTTT. Encoded protein: CACTRTSGAGELFF.

In DNA, the CDR3 is TGCGCCAGCAGCCAGGACTTTCAGGATACGCAGTATTTT. Translation gives CASSQDFQDTQYF. The chain combines TRBV4-3 with TRBJ2-3, with D maybe TRBD2 (5 bases). The CDR3 has 13 residues. Trimming shortened V by 3 bases and J by 6 bases, and 10 bases separated the two germline ends. Germline V gene sequence: CDR1 LGHNA, CDR2 YSLEER.

The chain combines TRBV28 with TRBJ2-5; tentative D call: TRBD2 (6 bases). Trimming took off 3 bases at V and 1 base at J, with 9 bases between the two ends. The CDR3 spans 14 residues. Germline V gives CDR1 MDHEN, CDR2 SYDVKM. CDR3 residues: CASSFPGLQETQYF. The CDR3 DNA is TGTGCCAGCAGTTTCCCGGGACTCCAAGAGACCCAGTACTTC.

The chain carries TRBV18 and TRBJ1-2; no firm D call. The CDR3 is made up of 13 amino acids. In germline, CDR1 is KGHSH, CDR2 LQKENI. V was shortened by 5 bases and J by 5 bases, with 12 bases between the two germline ends. The CDR3 region has the DNA TGTGCCAGCTCAGCGTCGGCACAGTATGGCTACACCTTC. It yields the protein CASSASAQYGYTF.

The V call is TRBV4-1, the J call TRBJ2-6; tentatively, D is TRBD2 (5 bases). CDR1 and CDR2 (germline): MGHRA, YSYEKL. The CDR3 has 19 amino acids. Trimming stripped 0 bases from V and 3 bases from J, with 18 bases between. DNA of the CDR3: TGCGCCAGCAGCCAAGAGGCAATGACGGGGTTCGGTGGGGCCAACGTCCTGACTTTC. Translated, it gives CASSQEAMTGFGGANVLTF.

J is TRBJ2-7 and V is TRBV5-6, with 7 bases lining up with TRBD2. Germline V lookup: CDR1 SGHDT, CDR2 YYEEEE. V was clipped by 0 bases and J by 1 base; unmatched bases: 7. This CDR3 has 16 amino acids. CDR3 residues: CASSLVSASGSYEQYF. For the CDR3, the DNA is TGTGCCAGCAGCTTGGTAAGTGCTAGCGGATCCTACGAGCAGTACTTC.

V and J are TRBV6-5 and TRBJ1-2, with 8 positions matching TRBD1. The CDR3 loop spans 15 amino acids. Germline V CDR1 and CDR2: MNHEY, SVGAGI. The ends lost 2 bases at V and 5 bases at J; junction bases unmatched: 7. This CDR3 is CASSYSRGHEYGYTF. The CDR3 DNA reads TGTGCCAGCAGTTACAGCAGGGGGCATGAGTATGGCTACACCTTC.

The chain carries TRBV6-4 and TRBJ2-2; D uncertain. The germline CDR1 and CDR2 sequences are MRHNA and SNTAGT. Trimming removed 5 bases from V and 1 base from J, with 5 bases in between. The CDR3 is made up of 13 amino acids. CDR3 nucleotides: TGTGCCAGCAGTCCCGGGAACACCGGGGAGCTGTTTTTT. This codes for CASSPGNTGELFF.

The gene calls are TRBV9 and TRBJ2-5; D is possibly TRBD1 (6 bases). V was cut by 3 bases and J by 2 bases, with 11 bases left in between. This CDR3 has 14 amino acids. The germline CDR1 and CDR2 sequences are SGDLS and YYNGEE. The CDR3 loop reads CASSAGTSQETQYF. The CDR3 nucleotides read TGTGCCAGCAGCGCCGGGACAAGTCAAGAGACCCAGTACTTC.

The chain recombines TRBV28 with TRBJ1-2, with 7 positions matching TRBD1. Germline CDR1 reads MDHEN; CDR2 reads SYDVKM. After removal of 5 bases from V and 5 bases from J, the junction contained 8 bases not matched to a gene. The CDR3 spans 14 residues. The CDR3 DNA sequence: TGTGCCAGCAGTCCCTGGGACAGCCGTTATGGCTACACCTTC. Protein sequence: CASSPWDSRYGYTF.

J is TRBJ2-3 and V is TRBV6-4, with a possible D match to TRBD1 (5 bases). This CDR3 has 14 amino acids. V shed 0 bases and J shed 6 bases, with 10 bases lying between them. Germline assignment: CDR1 MRHNA and CDR2 SNTAGT. CDR3 protein: CASSDSQGVDTQYF. DNA for the CDR3: TGTGCCAGCAGTGACTCCCAAGGGGTTGATACGCAGTATTTT.

The chain links TRBV7-2 to TRBJ1-6, with D maybe TRBD1 (6 bases). Trimming pared 4 bases from V and 9 bases from J, leaving 16 bases between. This CDR3 is 15 amino acids long. The V gene's germline CDR1 is SGHTA and CDR2 FQGNSA. The CDR3 here is CASSSHPGQRSPLHF. As DNA, the CDR3 is TGTGCCAGCAGCTCCCATCCCGGACAGCGTTCACCCCTCCACTTT.

V and J are TRBV7-2 and TRBJ1-2; 12 bases line up with TRBD1. J lost 7 bases, V lost 1 base, and 10 bases had no gene match. CDR3 length equals 17 residues. From germline, CDR1 is SGHTA and CDR2 FQGNSA. The chain's CDR3 is CASSLVGTGGFFSGYTF. CDR3 coding DNA: TGTGCCAGCAGCTTAGTTGGGACAGGGGGCTTCTTCTCTGGCTACACCTTC.

The chain links TRBV9 to TRBJ1-2; possibly TRBD1 for D (5 bases). Deletions cut 3 bases from V and 4 bases from J, with 10 bases between. CDR3 length: 13 residues. Germline-derived CDR1 and CDR2 are SGDLS and YYNGEE. The CDR3, as DNA: TGTGCCAGCAGCGCGCAGGGTCGCTATGGCTACACCTTC. Translation: CASSAQGRYGYTF.

This sequence joins TRBV6-6 and TRBJ1-5, with TRBD1 identical over 9 bases. Germline loops: CDR1 MNHNY, CDR2 SVGAGI (reference sequence). The CDR3 loop spans 16 amino acids. V lost 4 bases and J lost 2; bases outside the gene matches: 6. CDR3 residues: CASSSTDRGGNQPQHF. In DNA form, the CDR3 reads TGTGCCAGCAGTTCCACGGACAGGGGTGGCAATCAGCCCCAGCATTTT.

CDR3 sequence reads: CASSPLKGVITDTQYF. For the CDR3, the DNA is TGTGCCAGCTCACCACTTAAGGGGGTCATCACAGATACGCAGTATTTT. The V call is TRBV18, the J call TRBJ2-3; weak D call: TRBD1 (6 bases). With 1 base removed from V and 2 bases from J, the gap between germline ends came to 13 bases. This CDR3 contains 16 residues. In germline, CDR1 is KGHSH, CDR2 LQKENI. The whole variable domain, remainder taken from reference TRBV18 and TRBJ2-3, is NAGVMQNPRHLVRRRGQEARLRCSPMKGHSHVYWYRQLPEEGLKFMVYLQKENIIDESGMPKERFSAEFPKEGPSILRIQQVVRGDSAAYFCASSPLKGVITDTQYFGPGTRLTVL.

The genes are TRBV15 and TRBJ2-7; 7 nucleotides match TRBD1. V gave up 6 bases and J gave up 1 base; unmatched junction bases: 9. The germline V gene encodes CDR1 LNHNV and CDR2 YYDKDF (reference sequence). This CDR3 is 15 amino acids long. The CDR3 region is CATRGRDRASYEQYF. Here the CDR3 DNA reads TGTGCCACCAGGGGCCGGGACAGAGCGTCCTACGAGCAGTACTTC.

This clone was detected only once. This chain joins TRBV15 and TRBJ2-7; 9 bases align to TRBD1. Losses at the gene ends were 1 base for V and 7 bases for J; bases not matched to a gene: 5. Germline CDR1 and CDR2: LNHNV and YYDKDF (reference sequence). This CDR3 is 14 amino acids long. For the CDR3, the DNA is TGTGCCACCAGCAGAGCCGGGACAGGGCTGGAGCAGTACTTC. Protein product: CATSRAGTGLEQYF.